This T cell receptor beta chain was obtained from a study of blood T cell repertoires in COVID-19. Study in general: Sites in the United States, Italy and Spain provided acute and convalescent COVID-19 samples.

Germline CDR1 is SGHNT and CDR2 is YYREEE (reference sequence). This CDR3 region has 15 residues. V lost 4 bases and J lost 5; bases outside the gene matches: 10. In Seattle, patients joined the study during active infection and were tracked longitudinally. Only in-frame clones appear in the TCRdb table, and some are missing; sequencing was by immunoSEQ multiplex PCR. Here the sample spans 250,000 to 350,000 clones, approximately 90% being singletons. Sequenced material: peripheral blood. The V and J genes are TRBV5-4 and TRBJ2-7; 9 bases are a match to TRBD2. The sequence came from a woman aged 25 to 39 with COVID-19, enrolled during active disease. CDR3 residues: CASSAFSGSLDEQYF. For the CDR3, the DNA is TGTGCCAGCAGCGCGTTTAGCGGGAGTCTCGACGAGCAGTACTTC.